This TCR beta chain was recovered during a study of T cell responses to AZD1222 COVID-19 vaccine. Findings and limits, study-wide: Baseline serostatus was positive in only five to seven AZD1222 recipients.

Produced via immunoSEQ multiplex PCR; TCRdb's table is partial and in-frame only. The table lists 150,000 to 200,000 clones, around 90% of them singletons. A note on this clone: Its antigen is not known.

Trimming took 0 bases from V and 7 from J, leaving 11 bases between them. Germline V CDR1 and CDR2: SGHRS, YFSETQ. The CDR3 spans 13 residues. The chain uses TRBV5-1 and TRBJ2-7, with D unclear. This receptor was identified in an adult who received the AZD1222 COVID-19 vaccine. The sample here was peripheral blood, taken 28 days after the second AZD1222 dose. The CDR3 here is CASSLGQGLEQYF. DNA of the CDR3: TGCGCCAGCAGCTTGGGACAAGGTCTAGAGCAGTACTTC.